The 8 T cell receptor beta chains in this list originate from one sample, sequenced in a study of T cell changes during pregnancy in multiple sclerosis (dated by TCRdb to between 2018 and 2021). The library relied on the immunoSEQ multiplex PCR assay. TCRdb carries this immuneACCESS record with in-frame sequences only. Its versions omit some clonotypes, under half of them owing to an unresolved V gene in the studies checked, with the rest unexplained. The sample has 45,000 or so clones on record, 90% to 97% of them singletons. The ten most abundant clones make up approximately 1% of the sample. This specimen consisted of peripheral blood, obtained in the second trimester of pregnancy. The receptors originated from a female donor with multiple sclerosis, enrolled in a pregnancy study.

This rearrangement joins TRBV11-2 to TRBJ2-7, with 12 nucleotides matching TRBD2. Germline V CDR1 and CDR2: SGHAT, FQNNGV. This CDR3 is 16 amino acids long. The V and J ends lost 1 base and 0 bases, in that order; junction bases with no gene match: 1. The CDR3 region has the DNA TGTGCCAGCAGCTTAGGACTAGCGGGAGTCTCCTACGAGCAGTACTTC. Protein: CASSLGLAGVSYEQYF.

Notes on this clone: At one end the junction does not follow the germline gene, possibly because of a read error. The CDR3 protein is CATSNEGPRDF. The CDR3 DNA reads TGTGCCACCAGCAACGAGGGTCCCCGGGATTTT. The V and J genes are TRBV15 and TRBJ2-3, with a weak D call TRBD2 (5 bases). Germline V gives CDR1 LNHNV, CDR2 YYDKDF (reference sequence). The CDR3 contains 11 residues.

This chain connects TRBV19 to TRBJ1-3; a weak D match, TRBD1 (6 bases). This CDR3 has 17 amino acids. V was clipped by 4 bases and J by 0 bases, with 16 bases between them. Looked up from germline, CDR1 is LNHDA and CDR2 is SQIVND (reference sequence). The CDR3 spells CASSNYRDTNSGNTIYF. CDR3 nucleotide sequence: TGTGCCAGTAGTAATTATAGGGACACGAACTCTGGAAACACCATATATTTT.

CDR3 sequence: CASSRQPDYEQYF. CDR3 nucleotide sequence: TGTGCCAGCTCCAGACAGCCAGACTACGAGCAGTACTTC. The chain couples TRBV27 to TRBJ2-7; weak D call: TRBD1 (5 bases). Per the germline V gene, CDR1 is MNHEY and CDR2 is SMNVEV (reference sequence). Deletions cut 8 bases from V and 3 bases from J, with 14 bases between. This CDR3 comprises 13 residues.

This sequence joins TRBV19 and TRBJ2-5; D is perhaps TRBD1 (5 bases). V shed 3 bases and J shed 1 base, with 12 bases lying between them. Germline values: CDR1 LNHDA, CDR2 SQIVND (reference sequence). The CDR3 spans 15 residues. The CDR3 protein is CASSIRVGSQETQYF. DNA of the CDR3: TGTGCCAGTAGTATCAGGGTTGGCAGCCAAGAGACCCAGTACTTC.

This clone was counted a few times. This sequence joins TRBV28 and TRBJ2-7, with a tentative D call TRBD1 (6 bases). Trimming shortened V by 8 bases and J by 3 bases, and 8 bases separated the two germline ends. CDR1 MDHEN and CDR2 SYDVKM come from the germline V gene. The length of the CDR3 is 11 residues. The CDR3 DNA is TGTGCCAGCTCAGGGGACTACGAGCAGTACTTC. Amino acid sequence: CASSGDYEQYF. Looking up the rest from reference TRBV28 and TRBJ2-7 gives the full variable domain: DVKVTQSSRYLVKRTGEKVFLECVQDMDHENMFWYRQDPGLGLRLIYFSYDVKMKEKGDIPEGYSVSREKKERFSLILESASTNQTSMYLCASSGDYEQYFGPGTRLTVT.

The CDR3 DNA follows: TGTGCCAGCAGTTTAGAGGGCAGTTTGAACACTGAAGCTTTCTTT. It encodes CASSLEGSLNTEAFF. The chain uses TRBV27 and TRBJ1-1; no firm D call. The CDR3 spans 15 residues. Germline CDR1 reads MNHEY; CDR2 reads SMNVEV (reference sequence). The V gene lost 2 bases and the J gene lost 0 bases, with 10 bases spanning the gap.

This chain uses TRBV5-8 with TRBJ1-1; D is possibly TRBD1 (6 bases). The V gene's germline CDR1 is SGHTS and CDR2 YDEGEE. CDR3 length: 15 amino acids. V was shortened by 2 bases and J by 2 bases, with 13 bases between the two germline ends. The CDR3 nucleotides read TGTGCCAGCAGCTTAGGACAGCCGATAAACACTGAAGCTTTCTTT. This gives the protein CASSLGQPINTEAFF.